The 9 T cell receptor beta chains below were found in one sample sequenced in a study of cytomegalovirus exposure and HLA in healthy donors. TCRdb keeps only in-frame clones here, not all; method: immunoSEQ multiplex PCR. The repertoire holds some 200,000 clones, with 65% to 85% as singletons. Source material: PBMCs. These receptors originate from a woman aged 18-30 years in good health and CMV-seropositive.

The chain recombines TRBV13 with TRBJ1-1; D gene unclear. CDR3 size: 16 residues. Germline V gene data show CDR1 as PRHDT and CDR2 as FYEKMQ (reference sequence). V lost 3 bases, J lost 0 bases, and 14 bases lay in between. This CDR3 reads CASSFGSVQLNTEAFF. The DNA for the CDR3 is TGTGCCAGCAGCTTTGGGTCTGTACAGCTGAACACTGAAGCTTTCTTT.

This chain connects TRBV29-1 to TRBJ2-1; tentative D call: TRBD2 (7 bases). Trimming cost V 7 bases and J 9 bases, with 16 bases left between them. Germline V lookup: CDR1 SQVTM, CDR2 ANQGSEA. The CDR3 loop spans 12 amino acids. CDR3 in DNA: TGCAGCGCCCCGGGGGGCCCGGCTGAGCAGTTCTTC. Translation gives CSAPGGPAEQFF.

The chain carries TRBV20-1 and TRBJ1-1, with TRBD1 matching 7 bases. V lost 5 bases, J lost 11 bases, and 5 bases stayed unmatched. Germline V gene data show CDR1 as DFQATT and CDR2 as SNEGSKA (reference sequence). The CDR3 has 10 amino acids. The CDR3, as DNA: TGCAGTGCTCCTAGGGGGCCGGCTTTCTTT. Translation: CSAPRGPAFF.

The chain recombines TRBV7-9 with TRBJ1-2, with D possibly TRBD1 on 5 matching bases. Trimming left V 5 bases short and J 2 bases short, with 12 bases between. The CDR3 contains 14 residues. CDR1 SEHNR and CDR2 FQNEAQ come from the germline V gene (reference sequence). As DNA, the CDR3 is TGTGCCAGCAGCCGACCCGACAGAAACTATGGCTACACCTTC. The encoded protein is CASSRPDRNYGYTF.

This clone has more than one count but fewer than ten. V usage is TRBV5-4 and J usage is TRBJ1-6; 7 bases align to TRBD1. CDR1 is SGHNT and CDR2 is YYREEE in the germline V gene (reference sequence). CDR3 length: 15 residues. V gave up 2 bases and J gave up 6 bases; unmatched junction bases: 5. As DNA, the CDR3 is TGTGCCAGCAGCTTAGACAGGGTAGGTAATTCACCCCTCCACTTT. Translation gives CASSLDRVGNSPLHF.

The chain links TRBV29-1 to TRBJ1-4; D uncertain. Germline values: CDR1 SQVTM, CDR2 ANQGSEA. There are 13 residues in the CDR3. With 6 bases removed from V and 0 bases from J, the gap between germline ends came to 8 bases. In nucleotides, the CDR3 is TGCAGCGTAAGAGACACAACTAATGAAAAACTGTTTTTT. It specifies CSVRDTTNEKLFF. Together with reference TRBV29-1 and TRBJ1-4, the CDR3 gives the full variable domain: SAVISQKPSRDICQRGTSLTIQCQVDSQVTMMFWYRQQPGQSLTLIATANQGSEATYESGFVIDKFPISRPNLTFSTLTVSNMSPEDSSIYLCSVRDTTNEKLFFGSGTQLSVL.

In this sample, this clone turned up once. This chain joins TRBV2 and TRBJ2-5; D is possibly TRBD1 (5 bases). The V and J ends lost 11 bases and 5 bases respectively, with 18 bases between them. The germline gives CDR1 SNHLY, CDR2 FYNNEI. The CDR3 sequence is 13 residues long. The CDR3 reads CASSGAPPETQYF. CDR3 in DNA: TGTGCCTCTAGTGGGGCCCCCCCTGAGACCCAGTACTTC.

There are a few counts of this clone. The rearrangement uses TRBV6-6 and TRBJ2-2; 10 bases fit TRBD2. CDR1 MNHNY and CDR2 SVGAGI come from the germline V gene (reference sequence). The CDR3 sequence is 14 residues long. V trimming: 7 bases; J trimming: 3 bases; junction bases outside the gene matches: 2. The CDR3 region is CASTGLADTGELFF. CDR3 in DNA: TGTGCCAGCACTGGACTAGCGGACACCGGGGAGCTGTTTTTT.

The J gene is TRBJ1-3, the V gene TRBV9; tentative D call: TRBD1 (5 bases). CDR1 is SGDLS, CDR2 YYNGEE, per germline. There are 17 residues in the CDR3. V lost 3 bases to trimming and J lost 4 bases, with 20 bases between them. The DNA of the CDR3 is TGTGCCAGCAGCGCCAGAAATGGGGCGCGAACCGGAAACACCATATATTTT. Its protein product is CASSARNGARTGNTIYF.